This T cell receptor beta chain was retrieved from a study of blood T cell repertoires in COVID-19. Study summary: Acute and convalescent COVID-19 samples came from the United States, Italy and Spain.

With 5 bases removed from V and 10 bases from J, the gap between germline ends came to 9 bases. In germline, CDR1 is SGHVS, CDR2 FQNEAQ. The CDR3 runs 12 residues. TCRdb's table, derived via immunoSEQ multiplex PCR, lists solely in-frame clones and lacks some. The sample lists around 450,000 clones; about 89% were seen once. The source material was peripheral blood. The chain couples TRBV7-8 to TRBJ1-6; D not certain. The TCR comes from a woman younger than 45 with acute or convalescent COVID-19. The CDR3 is CASSPLGSPLHF. The CDR3 nucleotides are TGTGCCAGCAGCCCCCTGGGCTCACCCCTCCACTTT.